These 15 T cell receptor beta chains originate from one sample sequenced in a study of cytomegalovirus exposure and HLA in healthy donors. The PCR made use of 60 Vbeta and 13 Jbeta primers. Method: immunoSEQ multiplex PCR; TCRdb's copy keeps in-frame clones and lacks some. The repertoire holds about 240,000 clones, with roughly 73% as singletons. The material sequenced was PBMCs. The receptors were gathered from a boy between 10 and 17 years old in good health and CMV-seronegative.

The chain recombines TRBV7-3 with TRBJ1-2; TRBD1 is a possible D gene (6 bases). CDR3 size: 14 residues. CDR1 is SGHTA and CDR2 is FQGTGA in the germline V gene. V lost 6 bases to trimming and J lost 4 bases, with 15 bases between them. This CDR3 reads CASRPRTDRYGYTF. The CDR3 coding sequence is TGTGCCAGCAGGCCCAGGACAGACCGCTATGGCTACACCTTC.

This chain connects TRBV6-5 to TRBJ2-3, with 11 positions matching TRBD2. Germline assignment: CDR1 MNHEY and CDR2 SVGAGI. V was pared by 6 bases and J by 4 bases, with 6 bases of the junction left unmatched. CDR3 length equals 15 residues. The DNA for the CDR3 is TGTGCCAGCAGCCTAGCGGGAGGAGGCGCAGATACGCAGTATTTT. It translates to CASSLAGGGADTQYF.

The CDR3 here is CASSPTGTGGDEQYF. CDR3 sequence (DNA): TGTGCCAGCAGCCCGACCGGGACAGGGGGCGACGAGCAGTACTTC. This chain links TRBV5-4 with TRBJ2-7; 12 bases line up with TRBD1. The V segment lost 4 bases and the J segment 5 bases; nucleotides outside the gene matches: 7. CDR3 size: 15 residues. Per the germline V gene, CDR1 is SGHNT and CDR2 is YYREEE (reference sequence).

The genes are TRBV5-6 and TRBJ1-2, with D tentatively TRBD1 (5 bases). The CDR3 runs 15 residues. Trimming removed 4 bases from V and 2 bases from J, with 15 bases in between. Looked up from germline, CDR1 is SGHDT and CDR2 is YYEEEE. The chain's CDR3 is CASSKIDRANYGYTF. The CDR3 coding sequence is TGTGCCAGCAGCAAGATCGACAGAGCCAACTATGGCTACACCTTC.

The V call is TRBV19, the J call TRBJ2-7; 7 bases align to TRBD2. CDR3 size: 14 residues. V dropped 6 bases and J dropped 2; count of bases not matched to a gene: 7. Germline loops: CDR1 LNHDA, CDR2 SQIVND (reference sequence). CDR3 loop: CASRPREGPYEQYF. In DNA, the CDR3 is TGTGCCAGTAGACCCAGGGAGGGACCCTACGAGCAGTACTTC.

The chain uses TRBV30 and TRBJ2-7; 14 bases agree with TRBD2. Trimming at V came to 0 bases and at J to 5 bases, leaving 6 bases not matched to a gene. This CDR3 spans 16 amino acids. Germline assignment: CDR1 GTSNPN and CDR2 SVGIG (reference sequence). The CDR3 loop is CAWSVGLAGAVHEQYF. In DNA form, the CDR3 reads TGTGCCTGGAGTGTGGGACTAGCGGGAGCAGTCCACGAGCAGTACTTC.

The chain carries TRBV4-1 and TRBJ1-6; D may be TRBD1 (5 bases). The CDR3 is made up of 15 amino acids. Germline loops: CDR1 MGHRA, CDR2 YSYEKL. Trimming shortened V by 0 bases and J by 10 bases, and 13 bases separated the two germline ends. The CDR3 loop reads CASSQERRAFSPLHF. CDR3 DNA sequence: TGCGCCAGCAGCCAAGAACGCAGGGCCTTCTCACCCCTCCACTTT.

The V and J genes are TRBV4-2 and TRBJ2-2; weak D call: TRBD2 (5 bases). V lost 1 base and J lost 3, with 12 bases in between. CDR3 size: 16 residues. Germline values: CDR1 LGHNA, CDR2 YNFKEQ. The CDR3 is CASSQAARRDTGELFF. The CDR3 bases are TGTGCCAGCAGCCAAGCGGCCCGGCGGGACACCGGGGAGCTGTTTTTT.

In this sample, this clone turned up once. This sequence joins TRBV19 and TRBJ2-2; the D gene is possibly TRBD2 (8 bases). CDR1 and CDR2 (germline): LNHDA, SQIVND (reference sequence). This CDR3 region has 15 residues. V was shortened by 3 bases and J by 7 bases, with 15 bases between the two germline ends. The CDR3 nucleotides are TGTGCCAGTAGTATCGGGAGGGGGCAGGTCGGGGAGCTGTTTTTT. Its protein product is CASSIGRGQVGELFF.

The CDR3 DNA follows: TGTGCCAGCAGACAGAATCCGGGACAGGGGGGAAGGACTGAAGCTTTCTTT. Residues: CASRQNPGQGGRTEAFF. The chain recombines TRBV2 with TRBJ1-1, with 11 bases lining up with TRBD1. The CDR3 consists of 17 residues. Per the germline V gene, CDR1 is SNHLY and CDR2 is FYNNEI. J gave up 5 bases and V 6 bases, and 14 bases lay outside the gene matches.

This clone is a singleton in its sample. J is TRBJ2-1 and V is TRBV11-2; D remains ambiguous. The CDR3 is 13 amino acids. The germline gives CDR1 SGHAT, CDR2 FQNNGV. V lost 0 bases to trimming and J lost 8 bases, with 8 bases between them. The CDR3 coding sequence is TGTGCCAGCAGCTTAGATCTCTCTCATGAGCAGTTCTTC. Protein sequence: CASSLDLSHEQFF.

For this clone: At one end the junction does not follow the germline gene, possibly because of a read error. The V and J genes are TRBV7-6 and TRBJ1-5; D ambiguous. Germline-derived CDR1 and CDR2 are SGHVS and FNYEAQ. The CDR3 is made up of 13 amino acids. The CDR3 sequence is CASSFSSDQPQHF. The DNA for the CDR3 is TGTGCCAGCAGCTTCAGTAGCGATCAGCCCCAGCATTTT. The variable domain in full, with the rest retrieved from reference TRBV7-6 and TRBJ1-5, is GAGVSQSPRYKVTKRGQDVALRCDPISGHVSLYWYRQALGQGPEFLTYFNYEAQQDKSGLPNDRFSAERPEGSISTLTIQRTEQRDSAMYRCASSFSSDQPQHFGDGTRLSIL.

The chain employs TRBV19 and TRBJ2-7, with TRBD1 matching over 9 bases. V shed 6 bases and J 0 bases; nucleotides not matched to a gene: 3. Germline lookup yields CDR1 LNHDA and CDR2 SQIVND (reference sequence). This CDR3 comprises 14 residues. The CDR3 is CASRWTGDSYEQYF. As DNA, the CDR3 is TGTGCCAGTAGGTGGACAGGGGACTCCTACGAGCAGTACTTC.

The rearrangement links TRBV7-5 to TRBJ1-4; the D segment call TRBD1 is taken from the table without a DNA check. TRBV7-5 is marked as a pseudogene. This CDR3 has 19 amino acids. DNA of the CDR3: TGTGTCAGAAGCCCCCGGGTACCGGGACAGGGGGCGAGGAGCGAAAAACTGTTTTTT. Translation gives CVRSPRVPGQGARSEKLFF.

The chain carries TRBV4-1 and TRBJ2-7, with TRBD1 matching 10 bases. The ends lost 5 bases at V and 2 bases at J; junction bases unmatched: 6. This CDR3 contains 15 residues. Germline CDR1 MGHRA, CDR2 YSYEKL. As DNA, the CDR3 is TGCGCCAGCAGCGGACCCGGGACAGGGGCCTACGAGCAGTACTTC. It codes for CASSGPGTGAYEQYF.